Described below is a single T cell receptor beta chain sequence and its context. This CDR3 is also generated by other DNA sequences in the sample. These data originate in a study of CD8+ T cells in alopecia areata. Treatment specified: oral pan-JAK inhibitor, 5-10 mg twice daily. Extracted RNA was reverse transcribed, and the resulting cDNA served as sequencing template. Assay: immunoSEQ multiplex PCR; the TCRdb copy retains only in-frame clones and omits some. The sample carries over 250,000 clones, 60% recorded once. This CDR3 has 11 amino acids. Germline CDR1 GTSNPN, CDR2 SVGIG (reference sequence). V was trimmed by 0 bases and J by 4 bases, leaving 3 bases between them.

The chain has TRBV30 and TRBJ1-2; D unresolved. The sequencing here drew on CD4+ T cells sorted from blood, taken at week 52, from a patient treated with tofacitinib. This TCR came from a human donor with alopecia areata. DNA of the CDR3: TGTGCCTGGAGTGTTCTCTATGGCTACACCTTC. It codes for CAWSVLYGYTF.